These 25 T cell receptor beta chains originate from one sample sequenced in a study of OX40 agonist ivuxolimab in advanced cancers. Profiled with immunoSEQ multiplex PCR; TCRdb holds only in-frame clones, not every one. The sample includes approximately 82,000 clones, about 87% of them seen just once. The sample was CD4+ or CD8+ T cells sorted from blood, taken in a trial of the OX40 agonist ivuxolimab. The origin of the receptors is an adult with an advanced solid tumor such as melanoma, head and neck, liver or kidney cancer.

V usage is TRBV5-5 and J usage is TRBJ2-7; 11 nucleotides match TRBD1. Losses at the gene ends were 4 bases for V and 4 bases for J; bases not matched to a gene: 7. CDR1 is SGHKS and CDR2 is YYEKEE in the germline V gene (reference sequence). The length of the CDR3 is 15 residues. The CDR3 DNA reads TGTGCCAGCAGCCTCGGACAGGGGGCTCAGTACGAGCAGTACTTC. Translation gives CASSLGQGAQYEQYF.

This chain connects TRBV25-1 to TRBJ1-1; no definite D call. CDR3 length equals 14 residues. CDR1 and CDR2 from the germline V gene are MGHDK and SYGVNS. The germline V and J ends were trimmed by 2 bases and 3 bases, with 10 bases remaining between them. In DNA, the CDR3 is TGTGCCAGCAGTGAAGGGCGGCGCGACACTGAAGCTTTCTTT. It yields the protein CASSEGRRDTEAFF. Combining the CDR3 with reference TRBV25-1 and TRBJ1-1 gives the whole variable domain EADIYQTPRYLVIGTGKKITLECSQTMGHDKMYWYQQDPGMELHLIHYSYGVNSTEKGDLSSESTVSRIRTEHFPLTLESARPSHTSQYLCASSEGRRDTEAFFGQGTRLTVV.

In this sample, this clone turned up once. The chain combines TRBV19 with TRBJ2-5, with TRBD1 matching over 8 bases. This CDR3 has 18 amino acids. V was clipped by 5 bases and J by 5 bases; unmatched bases: 19. Germline V gene lookup returns CDR1 LNHDA and CDR2 SQIVND (reference sequence). CDR3 DNA sequence: TGTGCCAGTAGTCCCGACCCCAGACAGGGGCGTTTAGGGGAGACCCAGTACTTC. Amino acids: CASSPDPRQGRLGETQYF.

This chain's CDR3 is CASSGGGGSYGYTF. CDR3 coding DNA: TGTGCCAGCAGTGGCGGGGGGGGAAGCTATGGCTACACCTTC. The chain recombines TRBV27 with TRBJ1-2; TRBD1 might be the D (5 bases). The V gene's germline CDR1 is MNHEY and CDR2 SMNVEV (reference sequence). V was cut by 5 bases and J by 4 bases, with 14 bases left in between. This CDR3 is 14 amino acids long.

The chain has TRBV11-2 and TRBJ1-1, with a weak D call TRBD1 (6 bases). There are 16 residues in the CDR3. V was clipped by 5 bases and J by 1 base, with 17 bases between them. Germline V gene lookup returns CDR1 SGHAT and CDR2 FQNNGV. This chain's CDR3 is CASSLLSGQPNTEAFF. The CDR3 DNA sequence: TGTGCCAGCAGCCTACTCTCTGGACAGCCGAACACTGAAGCTTTCTTT.

The chain couples TRBV7-2 to TRBJ1-2; D is possibly TRBD1 (5 bases). There are 14 residues in the CDR3. Germline V CDR1 and CDR2: SGHTA, FQGNSA. The ends were cut back, 5 bases at V and 4 bases at J, with 14 bases in the middle. The CDR3 nucleotides are TGTGCCAGCAGCGCGCCCTACGGGGGCTATGGCTACACCTTC. It encodes CASSAPYGGYGYTF.

With respect to this clone: A read error may produce the germline difference seen at one junction end. The chain is built from TRBV5-6 and TRBJ1-2; 7 nucleotides match TRBD1. The V gene's germline CDR1 is SGHDT and CDR2 YYEEEE. The CDR3 is 13 amino acids. The DNA of the CDR3 is TGTGCCAGCAGTTTGGGACAGAGGTATGGCTACACCTTC. Translation gives CASSLGQRYGYTF. The variable domain in full, completed from reference TRBV5-6 and TRBJ1-2, reads DAGVTQSPTHLIKTRGQQVTLRCSPKSGHDTVSWYQQALGQGPQFIFQYYEEEERQRGNFPDRFSGHQFPNYSSELNVNALLLGDSALYLCASSLGQRYGYTFGSGTRLTVV.

This chain uses TRBV21-1 with TRBJ1-3. TRBV21-1 counts as a pseudogene. CDR3 length: 16 amino acids. CDR3 amino acids: CASSNRGESGGNTIYF. The CDR3 coding sequence is TGTGCCAGCAGCAACCGGGGGGAATCGGGCGGAAACACCATATATTTT.

This clone appeared once. This sequence joins TRBV7-2 and TRBJ2-2, with D perhaps matching TRBD1 (5 bases). Trimming took off 1 base at V and 13 bases at J, with 13 bases between the two ends. CDR3 length: 13 residues. CDR1 and CDR2 from the germline V gene are SGHTA and FQGNSA. CDR3 nucleotides: TGTGCCAGCAGCTTAGGGGGCCACCTGGGGCTGTTTTTT. It specifies CASSLGGHLGLFF.

This clone was found once. This chain uses TRBV6-5 with TRBJ1-4, with TRBD1 matching over 9 bases. The CDR3 has 15 amino acids. Germline V gives CDR1 MNHEY, CDR2 SVGAGI. J was trimmed by 5 bases and V by 0 bases; bases with no gene match: 1. The CDR3 DNA follows: TGTGCCAGCAGTTACTCCGGGACAGGGAATGAAAAACTGTTTTTT. Translating it yields CASSYSGTGNEKLFF.

This sequence joins TRBV19 and TRBJ1-6; 10 bases line up with TRBD1. Germline CDR1 LNHDA, CDR2 SQIVND (reference sequence). V trimming: 7 bases; J trimming: 7 bases; junction bases outside the gene matches: 10. The CDR3 sequence is 16 residues long. The CDR3, as DNA: TGTGCCAGTAAAGGGGCGACGGGACAGGGGAATTCACCCCTCCACTTT. Amino acid sequence: CASKGATGQGNSPLHF.

The chain has TRBV7-2 and TRBJ2-5, with 15 bases identical to TRBD2. J lost 4 bases, V lost 5 bases, and 8 bases had no gene match. This CDR3 contains 17 residues. The V gene's germline CDR1 is SGHTA and CDR2 FQGNSA. The CDR3 DNA reads TGTGCCAGCAGCACGCCGGGACTAGCGGGAGGTCGAGAGACCCAGTACTTC. Its protein product is CASSTPGLAGGRETQYF.

CDR3 residues: CAYSRGGRETQYF. The CDR3, as DNA: TGTGCCTATTCGCGGGGGGGCCGAGAGACCCAGTACTTC. The J gene is TRBJ2-5, the V gene TRBV30; 9 positions agree with TRBD2. The trim removed 7 bases at V and 4 bases at J, leaving 7 bases unmatched. This CDR3 is 13 amino acids long. Germline values: CDR1 GTSNPN, CDR2 SVGIG (reference sequence).

The rearrangement uses TRBV2 and TRBJ1-6; 10 bases are shared with TRBD1. The trim removed 7 bases at V and 4 bases at J, leaving 7 bases unmatched. Germline CDR1 reads SNHLY; CDR2 reads FYNNEI. The CDR3 is 16 amino acids. CDR3 residues: CASTRDRGDYNSPLHF. The CDR3 DNA sequence: TGTGCCAGCACTCGGGACAGGGGCGATTATAATTCACCCCTCCACTTT.

J is TRBJ1-4 and V is TRBV9; D unresolved. Trimming removed 0 bases at V and 4 bases at J, with 4 bases between. The germline CDR1 and CDR2 sequences are SGDLS and YYNGEE. The CDR3 totals 13 residues. CDR3 amino acids: CASSVELNEKLFF. The CDR3 nucleotides are TGTGCCAGCAGCGTAGAGCTTAATGAAAAACTGTTTTTT.

The rearrangement uses TRBV27 and TRBJ2-6, with 10 bases identical to TRBD1. This CDR3 comprises 18 residues. Looked up from germline, CDR1 is MNHEY and CDR2 is SMNVEV (reference sequence). The junction had 8 bases not matched to a gene; V was cut back by 4 bases and J by 2 bases. The chain's CDR3 is CASSSRPGQGTGANVLTF. CDR3 sequence (DNA): TGTGCCAGCAGTTCCAGACCGGGACAGGGGACTGGGGCCAACGTCCTGACTTTC.

This chain joins TRBV12-5 and TRBJ1-2; possibly TRBD1 for D (5 bases). Trimming cost V 5 bases and J 4 bases, with 14 bases left between them. The germline V gene encodes CDR1 LGHNT and CDR2 FRNRAP. The CDR3 runs to 14 residues. The CDR3 loop is CASGPGGSLYGYTF. The CDR3 DNA is TGTGCTAGTGGTCCCGGGGGTAGCCTCTATGGCTACACCTTC.

The V call is TRBV7-2, the J call TRBJ2-2; 8 positions match TRBD1. V lost 0 bases, J lost 4 bases, and 1 base stayed unmatched. Germline lookup yields CDR1 SGHTA and CDR2 FQGNSA. The CDR3 is 15 residues long. This chain's CDR3 is CASSLADRATGELFF. The CDR3 DNA reads as TGTGCCAGCAGCTTAGCGGACAGGGCCACCGGGGAGCTGTTTTTT.

This chain links TRBV30 with TRBJ1-2; tentatively, D is TRBD1 (6 bases). V was shortened by 5 bases and J by 4 bases, with 14 bases between the two germline ends. This CDR3 is built from 13 residues. Germline V gene lookup returns CDR1 GTSNPN and CDR2 SVGIG (reference sequence). CDR3 in amino acids: CAWSTGIVYGYTF. Here the CDR3 DNA reads TGTGCCTGGTCTACAGGGATCGTCTATGGCTACACCTTC.

The count of this clone is one. This chain connects TRBV4-3 to TRBJ2-5; 8 bases are shared with TRBD1. The trim removed 2 bases at V and 3 bases at J, leaving 8 bases unmatched. CDR1 and CDR2 from the germline V gene are LGHNA and YSLEER. The CDR3 has 16 residues. This CDR3 reads CASSQYLTGDEETQYF. DNA of the CDR3: TGCGCCAGCAGCCAATACCTGACAGGGGACGAAGAGACCCAGTACTTC.

The rearrangement joins TRBV20-1 to TRBJ2-1; unclear D gene. Germline CDR1 and CDR2: DFQATT and SNEGSKA (reference sequence). Between the trimmed V and J ends, which lost 1 base and 7 bases, there was a span of 5 bases. The CDR3 is 11 amino acids. The CDR3 here is CSARGMNEQFF. The CDR3 region has the DNA TGCAGTGCTAGAGGGATGAATGAGCAGTTCTTC.

The V call is TRBV4-3, the J call TRBJ2-1; unclear D gene. CDR3 length: 15 amino acids. CDR1 and CDR2 (germline): LGHNA, YSLEER. V was shortened by 0 bases and J by 6 bases, with 12 bases between the two germline ends. CDR3 loop: CASSQEDGLINEQFF. Here the CDR3 DNA reads TGCGCCAGCAGCCAAGAAGACGGGTTAATCAATGAGCAGTTCTTC.

The chain joins TRBV4-3 to TRBJ1-2; D gene unclear. Trimming cost V 1 base and J 9 bases, with 15 bases left between them. This CDR3 region has 14 residues. Germline loops: CDR1 LGHNA, CDR2 YSLEER. The CDR3 DNA reads as TGCGCCAGCAGCCAAGCCGACGAGAGACAACGCTACACCTTC. Translated: CASSQADERQRYTF.

The genes are TRBV19 and TRBJ2-2, with TRBD1 as a possible D gene (5 bases). V was trimmed by 8 bases and J by 3 bases, leaving 7 bases between them. The CDR3 spans 12 residues. Germline CDR1 and CDR2: LNHDA and SQIVND (reference sequence). CDR3 loop: CASARDTGELFF. The CDR3 bases are TGTGCCAGTGCCAGGGACACCGGGGAGCTGTTTTTT.

V and J are TRBV7-7 and TRBJ2-3, with 11 positions matching TRBD2. Trimming cost V 1 base and J 8 bases; bases outside gene matches: 2. This CDR3 has 14 residues. Germline V gene data show CDR1 as SSHAT and CDR2 as FNYEAQ (reference sequence). CDR3 coding DNA: TGTGCCAGCAGCTTAGGACTAGCGGGGACTACGCAGTATTTT. This codes for CASSLGLAGTTQYF.